This entry is about one TCR beta chain. Its antigen remains unidentified. These data originate in a study of post-analysis software for immune sequencing data. General study results and limits: There were a handful of TRBV segments more frequent in patients than controls, and TRBV5-6, TRBV5-1 and TRBV20-1 were among them.

Trimming shortened V by 5 bases and J by 7 bases, and 17 bases separated the two germline ends. Germline V gives CDR1 SQVTM, CDR2 ANQGSEA. CDR3 length: 13 amino acids. Tagging with unique molecular identifiers was a feature of the TCR beta cDNA libraries. TCRdb called the PCR reads again in MiXCR, with one record for every CDR3 protein. The sample yields roughly 800,000 distinct CDR3 sequences, roughly half seen once. The chain recombines TRBV29-1 with TRBJ1-2; perhaps TRBD1 as D (6 bases). This TCR was sampled from a girl aged 5 to 17 with multiple sclerosis. The specimen was blood. The chain's CDR3 is CSVKNREEGGYTF. The CDR3 DNA sequence: TGCAGCGTTAAAAACAGGGAGGAGGGTGGCTACACCTTC.